The 18 T cell receptor beta chains given below trace back to one sample, sequenced in a study of blood T cell repertoires in COVID-19. Only in-frame clones appear in the TCRdb table, and some are missing; sequencing was by immunoSEQ multiplex PCR. The repertoire has over 300,000 clones, 85% of them found once; the top ten carry around 7.2%. The specimen was peripheral blood. The receptors originated from a human donor in a cohort sampled during active COVID-19.

The V and J genes are TRBV25-1 and TRBJ1-1; D call uncertain. Between the trimmed V and J ends, which lost 1 base and 8 bases, there was a span of 11 bases. The CDR3 runs 13 residues. Germline CDR1 and CDR2: MGHDK and SYGVNS. CDR3 in DNA: TGTGCCAGCAGTGAATGGGCCGGTGAGGAAGCTTTCTTT. Its translation: CASSEWAGEEAFF.

The chain uses TRBV3-1 (or the pseudogene TRBV3-2) and TRBJ1-1; 7 bases are shared with TRBD1. The CDR3 sequence is 14 residues long. The germline V gene encodes CDR1 LGHDT and CDR2 YNNKEL (reference sequence). Trimming at V came to 2 bases and at J to 4 bases, leaving 4 bases not matched to a gene. The CDR3 DNA follows: TGTGCCAGCAGCCAAAACAGGGGTTTCACTGAAGCTTTCTTT. Translating gives CASSQNRGFTEAFF.

J is TRBJ1-1 and V is TRBV7-3; D ambiguous. The CDR3 covers 13 residues. The ends were cut back, 1 base at V and 3 bases at J, with 6 bases in the middle. Germline CDR1 and CDR2: SGHTA and FQGTGA. The CDR3 reads CASSLRQDTEAFF. The CDR3 DNA is TGTGCCAGCAGCTTAAGGCAGGACACTGAAGCTTTCTTT.

The chain uses TRBV15 and TRBJ2-3; TRBD2 matches at 11 bases. V shed 1 base, J shed 4 bases, and the junction held 4 bases outside the gene matches. Germline V lookup: CDR1 LNHNV, CDR2 YYDKDF (reference sequence). The CDR3 contains 16 residues. The CDR3: CATSRASGGIADTQYF. CDR3 bases: TGTGCCACCAGCAGAGCTAGCGGGGGGATCGCAGATACGCAGTATTTT.

The chain is built from TRBV11-3 and TRBJ2-2, with a weak D call TRBD1 (6 bases). The ends were cut back, 5 bases at V and 2 bases at J, with 18 bases in the middle. The CDR3 contains 17 residues. Germline V gives CDR1 SGHNT, CDR2 YENEEA. CDR3 protein: CASSNHWTDRNTGELFF. CDR3 DNA: TGTGCCAGCAGCAACCACTGGACAGACCGCAACACCGGGGAGCTGTTTTTT.

This clone was found a few times. This rearrangement joins TRBV7-9 to TRBJ2-5; the D gene is possibly TRBD2 (5 bases). The CDR3 is 14 amino acids. Trimming took 3 bases from V and 0 from J, leaving 8 bases between them. CDR1 is SEHNR and CDR2 is FQNEAQ in the germline V gene (reference sequence). The CDR3 DNA follows: TGTGCCAGCAGCTTCGAGGGTTACCAAGAGACCCAGTACTTC. Its translation: CASSFEGYQETQYF.

The V gene is TRBV19, the J gene TRBJ2-1; 9 bases match TRBD1. The CDR3 loop spans 15 amino acids. Trimming removed 6 bases from V and 7 bases from J; junction bases left unmatched: 10. The germline CDR1 and CDR2 sequences are LNHDA and SQIVND (reference sequence). CDR3: CASSTGTGKGNEQFF. The CDR3 DNA reads as TGTGCCAGTAGCACCGGGACAGGGAAGGGGAATGAGCAGTTCTTC.

The J gene is TRBJ1-5, the V gene TRBV4-2, with 9 bases aligning to TRBD1. Germline assignment: CDR1 LGHNA and CDR2 YNFKEQ. This CDR3 is 13 amino acids long. With 4 bases clipped from V and 6 bases from J, the junction kept 1 base outside the gene matches. CDR3 nucleotides: TGTGCCAGCAGCCCGACAGGGGGTCAGCCCCAGCATTTT. It translates to CASSPTGGQPQHF.

The genes are TRBV12-3 or TRBV12-4 and TRBJ2-7, with D tentatively TRBD2 (5 bases). The CDR3 contains 12 residues. The V end was cut by 3 bases, the J end by 7 bases, with 10 bases between. CDR3 region: CASSFSGWEQYF. Here the CDR3 DNA reads TGTGCCAGCAGTTTCTCGGGGTGGGAGCAGTACTTC.

The chain recombines TRBV9 with TRBJ1-1; no clear D. V shed 3 bases and J shed 0 bases, with 6 bases lying between them. This CDR3 comprises 13 residues. Germline lookup yields CDR1 SGDLS and CDR2 YYNGEE. CDR3: CASSAIVNTEAFF. CDR3 coding DNA: TGTGCCAGCAGCGCCATAGTGAACACTGAAGCTTTCTTT.

In nucleotides, the CDR3 is TGTGCCAGCAGCCACCGGGAGACAGCAAATTCACCCCTCCACTTT. This encodes CASSHRETANSPLHF. V and J are TRBV7-9 and TRBJ1-6; D perhaps matches TRBD1 (5 bases). From germline, CDR1 is SEHNR and CDR2 FQNEAQ (reference sequence). V lost 5 bases, J lost 7 bases, and 15 bases lay in between. This CDR3 has 15 amino acids.

The gene calls are TRBV19 and TRBJ1-2, with D possibly matching TRBD1 (6 bases). Germline values: CDR1 LNHDA, CDR2 SQIVND (reference sequence). The CDR3 loop spans 16 amino acids. The V end lost 11 bases, the J end lost 10 bases, and 32 bases lay between the germline ends. Here the CDR3 DNA reads TGTGCCGGTGATTATGACAAAGAGGACAGCGAGACCGTCTACACCTTC. Translating gives CAGDYDKEDSETVYTF. Full variable domain (remainder filled in from reference TRBV19 and TRBJ1-2): DGGITQSPKYLFRKEGQNVTLSCEQNLNHDAMYWYRQDPGQGLRLIYYSQIVNDFQKGDIAEGYSVSREKKESFPLTVTSAQKNPTAFYLCAGDYDKEDSETVYTFGSGTRLTVV.

The V gene is TRBV5-1, the J gene TRBJ2-7; TRBD1 agrees at 7 bases. CDR1 is SGHRS, CDR2 YFSETQ, per germline. The CDR3 covers 16 residues. The V segment lost 0 bases and the J segment 3 bases; nucleotides outside the gene matches: 9. The CDR3 sequence: CASSLAIRDSIYEQYF. In DNA, the CDR3 is TGCGCCAGCAGCTTGGCCATCCGGGACAGCATCTACGAGCAGTACTTC. The entire variable domain, with the rest obtained from reference TRBV5-1 and TRBJ2-7, is as follows: KAGVTQTPRYLIKTRGQQVTLSCSPISGHRSVSWYQQTPGQGLQFLFEYFSETQRNKGNFPGRFSGRQFSNSRSEMNVSTLELGDSALYLCASSLAIRDSIYEQYFGPGTRLTVT.

The chain is built from TRBV12-5 and TRBJ2-5; TRBD2 matches at 13 bases. Trimming at V came to 1 base and at J to 2 bases, leaving 1 base not matched to a gene. Looked up from germline, CDR1 is LGHNT and CDR2 is FRNRAP. CDR3 length: 16 residues. In nucleotides, the CDR3 is TGTGCTAGTGGTTTGGGGACTAGCGGGGGTCAAGAGACCCAGTACTTC. Its protein is CASGLGTSGGQETQYF.

The chain employs TRBV5-1 and TRBJ2-1; 8 bases match TRBD2. Per germline, CDR1 SGHRS and CDR2 YFSETQ. This CDR3 has 15 residues. J lost 9 bases, V lost 4 bases, and 12 bases had no gene match. In DNA form, the CDR3 reads TGCGCCAGCAGCGAAGTAGGAGCGGGGGCCCTTGAGCAGTTCTTC. Translated: CASSEVGAGALEQFF.

The chain carries TRBV3-1 (or the pseudogene TRBV3-2) and TRBJ1-2; 7 bases align to TRBD1. Per the germline V gene, CDR1 is LGHDT and CDR2 is YNNKEL (reference sequence). This CDR3 comprises 14 residues. The V and J ends lost 4 bases and 8 bases, in that order; junction bases with no gene match: 10. In DNA form, the CDR3 reads TGTGCCAGCAGCCTACGACAGGGTGCTGGAGGCTACACCTTC. Its protein is CASSLRQGAGGYTF.

This chain links TRBV27 with TRBJ2-7; a possible D gene is TRBD1 (6 bases). CDR3 length: 18 amino acids. V shed 1 base and J shed 7 bases, with 26 bases lying between them. The germline gives CDR1 MNHEY, CDR2 SMNVEV (reference sequence). The CDR3 nucleotides read TGTGCCAGCAGTTTATTAAGGAGTACAGGGATCAAATCAGAAGAGCAGTACTTC. The encoded protein is CASSLLRSTGIKSEEQYF.

This chain connects TRBV6-1 to TRBJ2-1, with 7 bases aligning to TRBD2. The CDR3 runs to 17 residues. Per the germline V gene, CDR1 is MNHNS and CDR2 is SASEGT. V lost 2 bases to trimming and J lost 0 bases; unmatched junction nucleotides: 7. The CDR3 protein is CASSEWGGISSYNEQFF. In DNA form, the CDR3 reads TGTGCCAGCAGTGAATGGGGGGGGATCAGCTCCTACAATGAGCAGTTCTTC.